One TCR beta chain is described in this entry. The sample is drawn from a study of blood T cell repertoires in COVID-19. Study summary: Sources were T cells, B-cell-depleted T cells, or PBMCs; the material itself was cDNA or gDNA.

The trim removed 5 bases at V and 8 bases at J, leaving 9 bases unmatched. CDR1 and CDR2 from the germline V gene are MNHEY and SMNVEV (reference sequence). This CDR3 region has 16 residues. Some clones are missing from TCRdb's copy, which holds only in-frame ones; the method was immunoSEQ multiplex PCR. The sample has hundreds of thousands of clones; 80% to 90% are singletons. V gene TRBV27 combines with J gene TRBJ1-6; 10 bases are a match to TRBD1. The clonotype was recovered from a woman in her sixties or seventies with COVID-19, enrolled during active disease. The specimen sequenced was peripheral blood. DNA for the CDR3: TGTGCCAGCAGTAATTGGGGACAGGGGAGGGATTCACCCCTCCACTTT. This translates into CASSNWGQGRDSPLHF.